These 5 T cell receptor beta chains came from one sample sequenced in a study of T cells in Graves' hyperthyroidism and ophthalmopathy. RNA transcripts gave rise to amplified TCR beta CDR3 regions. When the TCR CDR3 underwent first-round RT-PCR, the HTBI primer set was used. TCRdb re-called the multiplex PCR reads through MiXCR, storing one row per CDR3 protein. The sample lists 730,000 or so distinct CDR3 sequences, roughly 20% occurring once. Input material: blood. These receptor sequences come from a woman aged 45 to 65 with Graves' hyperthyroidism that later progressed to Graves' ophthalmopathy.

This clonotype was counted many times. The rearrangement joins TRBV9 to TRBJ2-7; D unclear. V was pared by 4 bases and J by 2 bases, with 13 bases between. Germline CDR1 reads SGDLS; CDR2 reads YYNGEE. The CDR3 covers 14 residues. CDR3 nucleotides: TGTGCCAGCAGCCCCCGAGAACAGCCCTACGAGCAGTACTTC. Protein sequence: CASSPREQPYEQYF.

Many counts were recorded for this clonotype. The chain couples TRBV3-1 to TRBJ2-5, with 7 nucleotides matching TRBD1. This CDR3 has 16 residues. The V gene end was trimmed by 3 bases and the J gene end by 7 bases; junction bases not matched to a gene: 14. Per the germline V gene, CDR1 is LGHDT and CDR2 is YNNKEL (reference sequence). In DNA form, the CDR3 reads TGTGCCAGCAGCCATTCGAAGGGGGCGCGCTTTGGGACCCAGTACTTC. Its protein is CASSHSKGARFGTQYF.

The CDR3 DNA sequence: TGTGCCAGCAGCTTAGACTGGCTGGGCGGACTGGACGAGCAGTACTTC. Residues: CASSLDWLGGLDEQYF. The chain has TRBV7-2 and TRBJ2-7; a possible D gene is TRBD2 (5 bases). Trimming shortened V by 1 base and J by 5 bases, and 18 bases separated the two germline ends. The CDR3 contains 16 residues. The germline V gene has CDR1 SGHTA and CDR2 FQGNSA.

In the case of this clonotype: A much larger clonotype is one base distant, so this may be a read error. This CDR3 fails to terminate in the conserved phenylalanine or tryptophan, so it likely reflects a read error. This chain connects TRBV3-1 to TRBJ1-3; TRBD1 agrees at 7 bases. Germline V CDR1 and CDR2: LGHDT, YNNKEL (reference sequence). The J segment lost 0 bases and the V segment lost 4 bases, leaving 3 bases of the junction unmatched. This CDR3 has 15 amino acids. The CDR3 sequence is CASSRTGDSGNTIYL. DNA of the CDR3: TGTGCCAGCAGCCGGACAGGAGACTCTGGAAACACCATATATCTT.

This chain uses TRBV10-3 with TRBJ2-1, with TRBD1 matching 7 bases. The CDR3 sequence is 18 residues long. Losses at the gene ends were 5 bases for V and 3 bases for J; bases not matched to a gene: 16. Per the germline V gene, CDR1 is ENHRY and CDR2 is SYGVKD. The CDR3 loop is CAISKTGPRDRNYNEQFF. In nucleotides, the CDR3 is TGTGCCATCAGTAAAACAGGCCCCCGGGACAGAAACTACAATGAGCAGTTCTTC.